Detailed here is one TCR beta chain. Its antigen is not identified. These data originate in a study of cytomegalovirus exposure and HLA in healthy donors. Overall study results and limits: Cytomegalovirus status was reportedly diagnosed by the classifier with high specificity and sensitivity. Listed as cytomegalovirus-associated were over 150 TCR beta chains.

CDR1 GTSNPN and CDR2 SVGIG come from the germline V gene (reference sequence). The CDR3 runs 14 residues. Trimming removed 0 bases at V and 7 bases at J, with 15 bases between. The assay was immunoSEQ multiplex PCR, and TCRdb's table has in-frame clones only and misses some. The table shows 100,000 to 150,000 clones, with 85% to 90% occurring only once. The chain joins TRBV30 to TRBJ1-1; D possibly corresponds to TRBD1 (6 bases). The TCR originated in a woman aged 18-29 years in good health and CMV-seronegative. The sequenced material came from PBMCs. The CDR3 coding sequence is TGTGCCTGGAGTGTACTTGGGATCAGGGGTGAAGCTTTCTTT. Protein product: CAWSVLGIRGEAFF.